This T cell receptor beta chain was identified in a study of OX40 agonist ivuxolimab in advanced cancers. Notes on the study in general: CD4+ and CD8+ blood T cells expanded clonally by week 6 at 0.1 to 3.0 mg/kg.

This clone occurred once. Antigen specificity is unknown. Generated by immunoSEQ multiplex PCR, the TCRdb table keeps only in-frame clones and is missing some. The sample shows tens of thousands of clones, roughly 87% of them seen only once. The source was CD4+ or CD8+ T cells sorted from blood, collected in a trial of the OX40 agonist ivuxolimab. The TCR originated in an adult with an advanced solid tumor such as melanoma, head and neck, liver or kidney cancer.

The CDR3 DNA reads as TGTGCCAGCAGTGAAGTTTGGTATAGAGCTTTCTTT. Amino acid sequence: CASSEVWYRAFF. The chain has TRBV6-1 and TRBJ1-1; D gene unclear. Germline V gene lookup returns CDR1 MNHNS and CDR2 SASEGT. V gave up 1 base and J gave up 10 bases, with 10 bases separating them. The CDR3 length is 12 residues.